These 30 T cell receptor beta chains were all obtained from the same sample, sequenced in a study of resident and recirculating memory T cells in vitiligo. Method: immunoSEQ multiplex PCR; TCRdb's copy keeps in-frame clones and lacks some. The table has 70,000 or so clones, more than 85% seen once; the top ten hold around 4.9%. The specimen was blood. The source is a male donor with vitiligo.

The chain has TRBV4-3 and TRBJ2-7, with 8 bases lining up with TRBD1. The CDR3 is made up of 16 amino acids. The trim removed 0 bases at V and 3 bases at J, leaving 7 bases unmatched. Germline CDR1 LGHNA, CDR2 YSLEER. In nucleotides, the CDR3 is TGCGCCAGCAGCCAAGATTTAGGACAGGGAAACTACGAGCAGTACTTC. Amino acid sequence: CASSQDLGQGNYEQYF.

The genes are TRBV28 and TRBJ2-7; 10 bases line up with TRBD2. This CDR3 region has 16 residues. Germline trimming cut 6 bases from V and 1 base from J; bases unmatched to any gene: 9. In germline, CDR1 is MDHEN, CDR2 SYDVKM. CDR3 region: CASRERGGLPSYEQYF. The CDR3 DNA reads as TGTGCCAGCAGGGAGCGGGGGGGCCTCCCGTCCTACGAGCAGTACTTC.

The rearrangement links TRBV4-1 to TRBJ2-3, with 7 bases identical to TRBD2. The germline V gene encodes CDR1 MGHRA and CDR2 YSYEKL. The J segment lost 0 bases and the V segment lost 2 bases, leaving 5 bases of the junction unmatched. This CDR3 is 16 amino acids long. The CDR3, as DNA: TGCGCCAGCAGCCAACCTGGGAGGGACAGCACAGATACGCAGTATTTT. Its protein is CASSQPGRDSTDTQYF.

The J gene is TRBJ2-6, the V gene TRBV6-5; no definite D call. Germline lookup yields CDR1 MNHEY and CDR2 SVGAGI. Trimming pared 2 bases from V and 0 bases from J, leaving 5 bases between. The CDR3 totals 15 residues. CDR3 DNA sequence: TGTGCCAGCAGTTACGCAGACTCTGGGGCCAACGTCCTGACTTTC. It specifies CASSYADSGANVLTF.

This clone was seen only a few times. This sequence joins TRBV27 and TRBJ1-6, with D hard to call. V gave up 2 bases and J gave up 6 bases, with 8 bases separating them. From germline, CDR1 is MNHEY and CDR2 SMNVEV (reference sequence). CDR3 length: 14 amino acids. For the CDR3, the DNA is TGTGCCAGCAGTTTAGGGCAGATTAATTCACCCCTCCACTTT. Translating it yields CASSLGQINSPLHF.

The V and J genes are TRBV7-6 and TRBJ2-7; 8 bases agree with TRBD1. V lost 5 bases, J lost 3 bases, and 3 bases stayed unmatched. Germline V lookup: CDR1 SGHVS, CDR2 FNYEAQ. CDR3 length equals 13 residues. The CDR3 coding sequence is TGTGCCAGCAGCAACGGACAGGGCTACGAGCAGTACTTC. Translating it yields CASSNGQGYEQYF.

The rearrangement links TRBV28 to TRBJ1-5; D is unclear. Germline V gene lookup returns CDR1 MDHEN and CDR2 SYDVKM. Trimming pared 3 bases from V and 0 bases from J, leaving 6 bases between. The CDR3 is made up of 14 amino acids. The CDR3 loop is CASSLAVSNQPQHF. The CDR3 bases are TGTGCCAGCAGTTTGGCAGTTAGCAATCAGCCCCAGCATTTT.

The V call is TRBV7-2, the J call TRBJ1-6, with D perhaps matching TRBD1 (5 bases). The CDR3 is 16 residues long. From germline, CDR1 is SGHTA and CDR2 FQGNSA. The V end was cut by 3 bases, the J end by 0 bases, with 9 bases between. The CDR3 region is CASSLGLSSYNSPLHF. The CDR3 DNA reads TGTGCCAGCAGCTTGGGACTGAGCTCCTATAATTCACCCCTCCACTTT.

The chain has TRBV5-4 and TRBJ2-7; 9 nucleotides line up with TRBD1. The CDR3 length is 16 residues. V lost 0 bases, J lost 0 bases, and 4 bases stayed unmatched. Per the germline V gene, CDR1 is SGHNT and CDR2 is YYREEE (reference sequence). CDR3 DNA sequence: TGTGCCAGCAGCTTGGGTGGGACAGGGATCTCCTACGAGCAGTACTTC. The encoded protein is CASSLGGTGISYEQYF.

The genes are TRBV25-1 and TRBJ2-7; 11 nucleotides line up with TRBD2. V lost 10 bases and J lost 3; bases outside the gene matches: 8. CDR1 is MGHDK and CDR2 is SYGVNS in the germline V gene. This CDR3 contains 14 residues. Here the CDR3 reads CATSGTSGNYEQYF. For the CDR3, the DNA is TGTGCCACCTCCGGGACTAGCGGTAACTACGAGCAGTACTTC.

The rearrangement uses TRBV7-3 and TRBJ2-3, with TRBD1 identical over 12 bases. Germline V lookup: CDR1 SGHTA, CDR2 FQGTGA. This CDR3 has 16 amino acids. Germline trimming cut 1 base from V and 5 bases from J; bases unmatched to any gene: 4. The DNA for the CDR3 is TGTGCCAGCAGCTTAAAGGGGACAGGGGGCGGAGATACGCAGTATTTT. Its translation: CASSLKGTGGGDTQYF.

The chain couples TRBV5-5 to TRBJ2-7; D uncertain. Trimming shortened V by 2 bases and J by 3 bases, and 6 bases separated the two germline ends. The CDR3 has 12 residues. Germline assignment: CDR1 SGHKS and CDR2 YYEKEE (reference sequence). CDR3 sequence reads: CASSFNSYEQYF. The CDR3 region has the DNA TGTGCCAGCAGCTTTAACAGCTACGAGCAGTACTTC.

The chain links TRBV4-1 to TRBJ2-6; 8 bases line up with TRBD1. Trimming removed 1 base from V and 2 bases from J; junction bases left unmatched: 7. This CDR3 has 18 residues. Germline CDR1 MGHRA, CDR2 YSYEKL. CDR3 sequence (DNA): TGCGCCAGCAGCCAAGTGACCAGGGGGCTCGCTGGGGCCAACGTCCTGACTTTC. Protein product: CASSQVTRGLAGANVLTF.

The J gene is TRBJ1-3, the V gene TRBV28, with 8 bases aligning to TRBD1. Germline assignment: CDR1 MDHEN and CDR2 SYDVKM. V gave up 6 bases and J gave up 4 bases; unmatched junction bases: 5. The CDR3 totals 14 residues. This CDR3 is CASRGQGLGNTIYF. The CDR3 bases are TGTGCCAGCAGAGGACAGGGCCTCGGAAACACCATATATTTT. Drawing the rest from reference TRBV28 and TRBJ1-3, the complete variable domain is DVKVTQSSRYLVKRTGEKVFLECVQDMDHENMFWYRQDPGLGLRLIYFSYDVKMKEKGDIPEGYSVSREKKERFSLILESASTNQTSMYLCASRGQGLGNTIYFGEGSWLTVV.

The rearrangement links TRBV7-3 to TRBJ1-3; D is undetermined. CDR3 length: 14 residues. V was pared by 3 bases and J by 1 base, with 7 bases between. Germline CDR1 is SGHTA and CDR2 is FQGTGA. CDR3 DNA: TGTGCCAGCAGCTTGTCAGGATCTGGAAACACCATATATTTT. Translated, it gives CASSLSGSGNTIYF.

The V and J genes are TRBV6-6 and TRBJ2-7, with D unresolved. This CDR3 spans 12 amino acids. Germline CDR1 and CDR2: MNHNY and SVGAGI (reference sequence). With 8 bases removed from V and 3 bases from J, the gap between germline ends came to 11 bases. CDR3: CASGGKNYEQYF. Here the CDR3 DNA reads TGTGCCAGCGGCGGCAAGAACTACGAGCAGTACTTC.

V usage is TRBV9 and J usage is TRBJ1-1; D not resolved. The CDR3 spans 13 residues. With 2 bases removed from V and 1 base from J, the gap between germline ends came to 6 bases. Germline CDR1 SGDLS, CDR2 YYNGEE. The CDR3 coding sequence is TGTGCCAGCAGCGTCGTGGCGAACACTGAAGCTTTCTTT. Protein: CASSVVANTEAFF.

The CDR3 DNA reads TGTGCCAGCCGCCCTCTAGCCTACACAGATACGCAGTATTTT. Amino acid sequence: CASRPLAYTDTQYF. This chain links TRBV6-5 with TRBJ2-3, with a weak D call TRBD2 (5 bases). This CDR3 is 14 amino acids long. The V gene's germline CDR1 is MNHEY and CDR2 SVGAGI. Trimming removed 8 bases from V and 2 bases from J, with 14 bases in between.

The rearrangement joins TRBV7-9 to TRBJ1-3; TRBD1 aligns across 10 bases. The CDR3 is made up of 16 amino acids. Germline V gene sequence: CDR1 SEHNR, CDR2 FQNEAQ (reference sequence). V trimming: 10 bases; J trimming: 2 bases; junction bases outside the gene matches: 11. The CDR3 region is CAILRQGAAAGNTIYF. DNA of the CDR3: TGTGCCATCTTAAGACAGGGGGCAGCGGCTGGAAACACCATATATTTT.

This sequence joins TRBV5-4 and TRBJ2-1, with TRBD1 identical over 7 bases. The CDR3 covers 15 residues. J was trimmed by 1 base and V by 4 bases; bases with no gene match: 5. CDR1 SGHNT and CDR2 YYREEE come from the germline V gene (reference sequence). CDR3 loop: CASSIDRESYNEQFF. The CDR3 DNA reads as TGTGCCAGCAGCATCGACAGGGAATCCTACAATGAGCAGTTCTTC.

This chain uses TRBV27 with TRBJ1-2, with D possibly matching TRBD1 (6 bases). V was trimmed by 5 bases and J by 6 bases, leaving 13 bases between them. Looked up from germline, CDR1 is MNHEY and CDR2 is SMNVEV (reference sequence). There are 13 residues in the CDR3. This CDR3 reads CASSQQGRDGYTF. CDR3 nucleotide sequence: TGTGCCAGCAGTCAACAGGGTCGTGATGGCTACACCTTC.

This clone came up a few times. V is TRBV7-9 and J is TRBJ1-1; D perhaps matches TRBD1 (5 bases). V lost 2 bases and J 4 bases, leaving 14 bases between the germline ends. The germline V gene has CDR1 SEHNR and CDR2 FQNEAQ (reference sequence). This CDR3 comprises 15 residues. CDR3 DNA: TGTGCCAGCAGCTTACCGAACAGGCTGAGCACTGAAGCTTTCTTT. Amino acids: CASSLPNRLSTEAFF.

Turning to this clone: At one end the junction does not follow the germline gene, possibly because of a read error. CDR3 region: CASSLRTGGLETQYF. CDR3 DNA: TGTGCTAGCAGCTTAAGGACAGGGGGCTTGGAGACCCAGTACTTC. The V gene is TRBV7-7, the J gene TRBJ2-5; the match to TRBD1 covers 11 bases. The length of the CDR3 is 15 residues. Per the germline V gene, CDR1 is SSHAT and CDR2 is FNYEAQ (reference sequence).

This clone is a singleton in its sample. J is TRBJ2-5 and V is TRBV10-3; 11 positions match TRBD2. The CDR3 runs 15 residues. The germline CDR1 and CDR2 sequences are ENHRY and SYGVKD. Trimming took 5 bases from V and 1 from J; bases not matched to a gene: 3. As DNA, the CDR3 is TGTGCCATCAGTCCCCTAGCGGGGGGCCAAGAGACCCAGTACTTC. It specifies CAISPLAGGQETQYF.

This chain connects TRBV7-2 to TRBJ2-7; 10 positions match TRBD2. V shed 3 bases, J shed 1 base, and the junction held 3 bases outside the gene matches. The CDR3 length is 15 residues. Germline loops: CDR1 SGHTA, CDR2 FQGNSA. Written as DNA, the CDR3 is TGTGCCAGCAGCTTGGGGACTAGCGATTCCTACGAGCAGTACTTC. Protein sequence: CASSLGTSDSYEQYF.

The chain couples TRBV4-2 to TRBJ1-6; TRBD1 matches 9 bases. The CDR3 totals 16 residues. Germline-derived CDR1 and CDR2 are LGHNA and YNFKEQ. The V segment lost 5 bases and the J segment 6 bases; nucleotides outside the gene matches: 8. DNA for the CDR3: TGTGCCAGCAGCTGGGAACAGGGGGCGCGTAATTCACCCCTCCACTTT. Encoded protein: CASSWEQGARNSPLHF.

Of note for this clone: Sequence at one end of the junction differs from germline and may be a read error. The chain couples TRBV7-7 to TRBJ2-5, with 8 bases lining up with TRBD2. The V gene's germline CDR1 is SSHAT and CDR2 FNYEAQ (reference sequence). This CDR3 region has 15 residues. Here the CDR3 reads CASSLASGGLETQYF. The DNA for the CDR3 is TGTGCTAGCAGCTTAGCCTCGGGGGGGCTGGAGACCCAGTACTTC.

This chain links TRBV4-2 with TRBJ1-1, with a tentative D call TRBD1 (5 bases). V lost 0 bases and J 4 bases, leaving 12 bases between the germline ends. CDR3 length: 15 residues. Looked up from germline, CDR1 is LGHNA and CDR2 is YNFKEQ. CDR3 sequence: CASSQDGHRGTEAFF. The CDR3 DNA reads TGTGCCAGCAGCCAAGACGGACATCGAGGCACTGAAGCTTTCTTT.

The chain carries TRBV10-3 and TRBJ2-1; TRBD1 is a possible D gene (5 bases). Germline assignment: CDR1 ENHRY and CDR2 SYGVKD. This CDR3 contains 14 residues. V lost 4 bases, J lost 6 bases, and 13 bases lay in between. The DNA of the CDR3 is TGTGCCATCAGTGGCAGGGAAAGTCTCAATGAGCAGTTCTTC. As protein: CAISGRESLNEQFF.

This chain connects TRBV6-5 to TRBJ2-1; TRBD2 aligns across 16 bases. Germline V gene sequence: CDR1 MNHEY, CDR2 SVGAGI. Losses at the gene ends were 5 bases for V and 7 bases for J; bases not matched to a gene: 2. The CDR3 extends over 15 amino acids. This CDR3 reads CASSQGLAGGNEQFF. The CDR3 nucleotides are TGTGCCAGCAGTCAGGGACTAGCGGGGGGGAATGAGCAGTTCTTC.